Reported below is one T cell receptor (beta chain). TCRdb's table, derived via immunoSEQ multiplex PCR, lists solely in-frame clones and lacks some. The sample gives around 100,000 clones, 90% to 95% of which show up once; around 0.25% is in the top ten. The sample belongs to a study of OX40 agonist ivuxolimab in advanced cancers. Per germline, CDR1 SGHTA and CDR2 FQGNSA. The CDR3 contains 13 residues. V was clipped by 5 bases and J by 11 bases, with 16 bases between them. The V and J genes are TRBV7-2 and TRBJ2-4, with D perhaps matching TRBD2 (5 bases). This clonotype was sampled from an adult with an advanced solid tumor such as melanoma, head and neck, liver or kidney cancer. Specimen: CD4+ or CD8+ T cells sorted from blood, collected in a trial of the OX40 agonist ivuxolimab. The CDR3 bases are TGTGCCAGCAGCCCCCCGAACGGGGAACTTCAGTACTTC. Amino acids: CASSPPNGELQYF.